This T cell receptor (beta chain) was sequenced in a study of blood T cell repertoires in COVID-19. Study-wide background: Acute and convalescent COVID-19 specimens originated in the United States, Italy and Spain. PBMCs, B-cell-depleted T cells, or T cells were the source of the cDNA or gDNA that made up the material.

Per the germline V gene, CDR1 is LGHDT and CDR2 is YNNKEL (reference sequence). Germline trimming cut 1 base from V and 6 bases from J; bases unmatched to any gene: 10. This CDR3 region has 17 residues. Study processing details: Amplifying reference gene primers gave estimates of nucleated cell counts. Using immunoSEQ multiplex PCR, the repertoire was profiled, and TCRdb retains in-frame clones only, with some absent. That table furnishes V, J and clone size, whereas the DNA furnished D and trimming. The sample has a few hundred thousand clones; approximately 80% are singletons. This clone was detected once.

The source of this sequence is a woman aged 40 to 50 who had recovered from COVID-19. This chain uses TRBV3-1 (or the pseudogene TRBV3-2) with TRBJ2-3; 10 bases line up with TRBD2. The sequenced sample consisted of peripheral blood. The CDR3 bases are TGTGCCAGCAGCCAAGGGAGCGGGGGGGCGGATAGGGATACGCAGTATTTT. Its translation is CASSQGSGGADRDTQYF.